The 19 T cell receptor beta chains below were found in one sample sequenced in a study of blood T cell repertoires in COVID-19. Sequenced by immunoSEQ multiplex PCR; TCRdb stores in-frame clones only, minus some. The top ten clones hold less than 9% of a sample with just over 25,000 clones, under 90% of them seen once. The sequenced sample consisted of peripheral blood. The receptors were sampled from a human donor in a cohort sampled during active COVID-19.

The V call is TRBV19, the J call TRBJ1-2; 9 nucleotides align to TRBD1. CDR1 and CDR2 from the germline V gene are LNHDA and SQIVND (reference sequence). The CDR3 extends over 15 amino acids. J was trimmed by 0 bases and V by 8 bases; bases with no gene match: 7. The CDR3 DNA sequence: TGTGCCAGTGGCGACAGGGGGGTTTCTAACTATGGCTACACCTTC. This translates into CASGDRGVSNYGYTF.

The chain is built from TRBV6-2 or TRBV6-3 and TRBJ2-1, with 16 bases identical to TRBD2. CDR3 length: 21 amino acids. CDR1 MNHEY and CDR2 SVGEGT come from the germline V gene. The V segment lost 4 bases and the J segment 9 bases; nucleotides outside the gene matches: 21. The CDR3 sequence is CASSLTILPGLAGGPLGEQFF. In nucleotides, the CDR3 is TGTGCCAGCAGTTTAACTATACTACCGGGACTAGCGGGAGGGCCTTTGGGTGAGCAGTTCTTC.

V and J are TRBV18 and TRBJ2-1; TRBD2 agrees at 7 bases. Germline V gene sequence: CDR1 KGHSH, CDR2 LQKENI. V shed 3 bases, J shed 4 bases, and the junction held 9 bases outside the gene matches. The CDR3 length is 16 residues. In nucleotides, the CDR3 is TGTGCCAGCTCACCGCAAGATCTAGCGGCTTACAATGAGCAGTTCTTC. Translated: CASSPQDLAAYNEQFF.

This chain connects TRBV28 to TRBJ2-7; D perhaps matches TRBD2 (5 bases). V lost 5 bases and J 3 bases, leaving 14 bases between the germline ends. The germline gives CDR1 MDHEN, CDR2 SYDVKM. This CDR3 region has 14 residues. The CDR3 DNA reads as TGTGCCAGCAGTACCCGGGGTTCCAGCTACGAGCAGTACTTC. It translates to CASSTRGSSYEQYF.

The CDR3 nucleotides are TGTGCCAGCAGCAAACAGGGCTACGAGCAGTACTTC. Translating gives CASSKQGYEQYF. This chain links TRBV25-1 with TRBJ2-7; weak D call: TRBD1 (6 bases). In germline, CDR1 is MGHDK, CDR2 SYGVNS. The CDR3 spans 12 residues. V dropped 6 bases and J dropped 3 bases, with 9 bases sitting between them.

This chain uses TRBV18 with TRBJ2-1; 10 bases line up with TRBD1. The CDR3 is 16 residues long. The ends lost 0 bases at V and 3 bases at J; junction bases unmatched: 2. CDR1 and CDR2 (germline): KGHSH, LQKENI. The CDR3 DNA is TGTGCCAGCTCACCACCGGGACAGGGGAGCTACAATGAGCAGTTCTTC. Amino acid sequence: CASSPPGQGSYNEQFF. Supplemented by reference TRBV18 and TRBJ2-1, the full variable domain reads NAGVMQNPRHLVRRRGQEARLRCSPMKGHSHVYWYRQLPEEGLKFMVYLQKENIIDESGMPKERFSAEFPKEGPSILRIQQVVRGDSAAYFCASSPPGQGSYNEQFFGPGTRLTVL.

This chain links TRBV2 with TRBJ2-1; TRBD2 might be the D (6 bases). Germline-derived CDR1 and CDR2 are SNHLY and FYNNEI. Trimming removed 6 bases from V and 6 bases from J, with 9 bases in between. The CDR3 sequence is 12 residues long. CDR3 loop: CASRGLPNEQFF. Written as DNA, the CDR3 is TGTGCCAGCAGGGGACTCCCCAATGAGCAGTTCTTC.

The chain couples TRBV10-3 to TRBJ2-3; 7 bases fit TRBD2. Germline loops: CDR1 ENHRY, CDR2 SYGVKD. This CDR3 region has 15 residues. V was clipped by 6 bases and J by 6 bases; unmatched bases: 12. CDR3 protein: CAISLGLDSGDTQYF. The CDR3, as DNA: TGTGCCATCAGCCTCGGACTAGATAGCGGGGATACGCAGTATTTT.

This clone was observed once. In DNA form, the CDR3 reads TGTGCCAGTAGTGAAATTGGCGGGCAGGGGTATGGCTACACCTTC. Translation gives CASSEIGGQGYGYTF. This sequence joins TRBV19 and TRBJ1-2; D might be TRBD1 (6 bases). CDR1 LNHDA and CDR2 SQIVND come from the germline V gene (reference sequence). This CDR3 comprises 15 residues. V lost 5 bases, J lost 5 bases, and 18 bases lay in between.

This chain links TRBV7-2 with TRBJ2-5, with TRBD2 matching over 13 bases. The CDR3 runs to 16 residues. The V and J ends lost 6 bases and 6 bases, in that order; junction bases with no gene match: 10. Germline CDR1 reads SGHTA; CDR2 reads FQGNSA. The CDR3 DNA reads TGTGCCAGCAGTCTCGGACTAGCGGGGGTTGGGAAGACCCAGTACTTC. This encodes CASSLGLAGVGKTQYF.

The CDR3 sequence is CATRPGLAYNEQFF. The CDR3 nucleotides are TGTGCCACCAGGCCCGGACTAGCCTACAATGAGCAGTTCTTC. The J gene is TRBJ2-1, the V gene TRBV24-1, with TRBD2 matching over 7 bases. The CDR3 contains 14 residues. Germline lookup yields CDR1 KGHDR and CDR2 SFDVKD. With 7 bases clipped from V and 2 bases from J, the junction kept 4 bases outside the gene matches.

This clone showed up just a few times. The rearrangement joins TRBV10-3 to TRBJ1-1; D possibly corresponds to TRBD1 (6 bases). Germline V CDR1 and CDR2: ENHRY, SYGVKD. V was cut by 6 bases and J by 1 base, with 15 bases left in between. The CDR3 contains 15 residues. CDR3 residues: CAIRQRTDTNTEAFF. In DNA form, the CDR3 reads TGTGCCATCAGACAAAGGACAGATACGAACACTGAAGCTTTCTTT.

V is TRBV5-1 and J is TRBJ2-3; D remains unclear. The CDR3 runs 13 residues. Per the germline V gene, CDR1 is SGHRS and CDR2 is YFSETQ. V gave up 6 bases and J gave up 1 base, with 9 bases separating them. Here the CDR3 DNA reads TGCGCCAGCAATGCCATAGGCACAGATACGCAGTATTTT. Residues: CASNAIGTDTQYF. The full variable domain, completed using reference TRBV5-1 and TRBJ2-3, is KAGVTQTPRYLIKTRGQQVTLSCSPISGHRSVSWYQQTPGQGLQFLFEYFSETQRNKGNFPGRFSGRQFSNSRSEMNVSTLELGDSALYLCASNAIGTDTQYFGPGTRLTVL.

The gene calls are TRBV9 and TRBJ1-4; D uncertain. The germline CDR1 and CDR2 sequences are SGDLS and YYNGEE. The ends were cut back, 3 bases at V and 0 bases at J, with 6 bases in the middle. The CDR3 runs to 14 residues. In nucleotides, the CDR3 is TGTGCCAGCAGCGGTGGAGCAACTAATGAAAAACTGTTTTTT. Its translation: CASSGGATNEKLFF. Filled out from reference TRBV9 and TRBJ1-4, the complete variable domain reads DSGVTQTPKHLITATGQRVTLRCSPRSGDLSVYWYQQSLDQGLQFLIQYYNGEERAKGNILERFSAQQFPDLHSELNLSSLELGDSALYFCASSGGATNEKLFFGSGTQLSVL.

J is TRBJ2-1 and V is TRBV28; a weak D match, TRBD1 (5 bases). Between the trimmed V and J ends, which lost 5 bases and 4 bases, there was a span of 15 bases. The CDR3 has 15 residues. Germline V lookup: CDR1 MDHEN, CDR2 SYDVKM. The CDR3 region is CASSRGPLSYNEQFF. The CDR3 coding sequence is TGTGCCAGCAGTAGGGGCCCTCTCTCGTACAATGAGCAGTTCTTC.

The CDR3 nucleotides are TGTGCCAGCAGCTTAGAGGGGTCTGAAGCTTTCTTT. This sequence encodes CASSLEGSEAFF. The J gene is TRBJ1-1, the V gene TRBV7-9, with D perhaps matching TRBD1 (5 bases). This CDR3 has 12 amino acids. Germline CDR1 is SEHNR and CDR2 is FQNEAQ (reference sequence). Trimming took off 1 base at V and 6 bases at J, with 6 bases between the two ends.

The CDR3 protein is CASSMYTGVTYEQYF. The CDR3 region has the DNA TGTGCCAGTAGTATGTACACAGGGGTAACCTACGAGCAGTACTTC. This chain links TRBV19 with TRBJ2-7; TRBD1 aligns across 7 bases. The CDR3 has 15 residues. The germline CDR1 and CDR2 sequences are LNHDA and SQIVND (reference sequence). With 3 bases clipped from V and 2 bases from J, the junction kept 7 bases outside the gene matches.

In its sample, this clone was seen once. The chain is built from TRBV5-1 and TRBJ2-3; 13 bases are shared with TRBD2. The CDR3 runs to 18 residues. Trimming took 4 bases from V and 0 from J; bases not matched to a gene: 8. Per germline, CDR1 SGHRS and CDR2 YFSETQ. The CDR3 sequence is CASSRGLAGASSTDTQYF. Written as DNA, the CDR3 is TGCGCCAGCAGCCGCGGACTAGCGGGAGCTTCTAGCACAGATACGCAGTATTTT.

V is TRBV12-3 or TRBV12-4 and J is TRBJ2-7; 12 bases line up with TRBD1. With 6 bases clipped from V and 7 bases from J, the junction kept 4 bases outside the gene matches. The CDR3 runs 13 residues. CDR3 nucleotide sequence: TGTGCCAGCAGCCGGGACAGGGGGCTAGAGCAGTACTTC. Its protein is CASSRDRGLEQYF.